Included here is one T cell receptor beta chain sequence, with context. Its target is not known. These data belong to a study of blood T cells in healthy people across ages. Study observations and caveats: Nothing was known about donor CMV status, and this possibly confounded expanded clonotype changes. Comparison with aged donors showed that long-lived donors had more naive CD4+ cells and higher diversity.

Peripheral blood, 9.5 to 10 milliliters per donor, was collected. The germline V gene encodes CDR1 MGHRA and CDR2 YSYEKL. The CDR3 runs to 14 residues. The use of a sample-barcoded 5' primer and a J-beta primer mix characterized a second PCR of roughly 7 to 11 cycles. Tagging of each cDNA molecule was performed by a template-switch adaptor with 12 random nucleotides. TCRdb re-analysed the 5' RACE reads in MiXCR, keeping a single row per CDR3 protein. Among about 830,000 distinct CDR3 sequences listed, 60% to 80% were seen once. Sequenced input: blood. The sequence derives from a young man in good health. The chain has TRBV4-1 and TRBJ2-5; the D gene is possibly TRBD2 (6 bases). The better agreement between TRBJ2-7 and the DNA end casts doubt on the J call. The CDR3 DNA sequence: TGCGCCAGCAGCCAAGAGGGCACAGCGGGCGAGCAGTACTTC. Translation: CASSQEGTAGEQYF.